This TCR beta chain was documented in a study of cytomegalovirus exposure and HLA in healthy donors. The V gene's germline CDR1 is SGHNT and CDR2 YYREEE (reference sequence). This CDR3 is 15 amino acids long. Germline trimming cut 4 bases from V and 7 bases from J; bases unmatched to any gene: 6. The PCR contained 60 Vbeta and 13 Jbeta primers. The protocol was immunoSEQ multiplex PCR, while the TCRdb copy is restricted to in-frame clones and leaves out a portion. The sample has just over 60,000 clones; the top ten hold approximately 5.6%. The material sequenced was PBMCs. This receptor was obtained from a man aged 30 to 39 in good health and CMV-seropositive. The chain uses TRBV5-4 and TRBJ2-2; the match to TRBD2 covers 11 bases. The CDR3 loop is CASSAGTSGLGELFF. The DNA of the CDR3 is TGTGCCAGCAGCGCCGGGACTAGCGGTCTCGGGGAGCTGTTTTTT.